Listed below are T cell receptor beta chains from one sample, sequenced in a study of blood T cell repertoires in COVID-19. Some clones are missing from TCRdb's copy, which holds only in-frame ones; the method was immunoSEQ multiplex PCR. The sample records some 100,000 clones, around 85% being singletons. Sequencing was performed on peripheral blood. The receptor set was obtained from a woman aged 70-85 years with active or convalescent COVID-19. The CDR3 runs from the conserved cysteine through the conserved F or W. Only part of the rows carry a size: once, few, many, or a class if the clone is expanded.

clone_size: once
j_call: TRBJ2-7
v_call: TRBV6-5
cdr3_aa: CASRDRGPPYEQYF

clone_size: .
j_call: TRBJ1-2
v_call: TRBV29-1
cdr3_aa: CSVGRERDTYGYTF

clone_size: .
j_call: TRBJ2-3
v_call: TRBV19
cdr3_aa: CASSNAGLSTDTQYF

clone_size: .
j_call: TRBJ1-5
v_call: TRBV3-1/TRBV3-2
cdr3_aa: CASSQGSGASNQPQHF

clone_size: .
j_call: TRBJ1-3
v_call: TRBV16
cdr3_aa: CASSQFFRTGGGGGNTIYF

clone_size: .
j_call: TRBJ1-1
v_call: TRBV14
cdr3_aa: CASSQDRNTEAFF

clone_size: once
j_call: TRBJ2-3
v_call: TRBV9
cdr3_aa: CASSVSLGAGSTDTQYF

clone_size: .
j_call: TRBJ1-3
v_call: TRBV18
cdr3_aa: CASSPGQLSAGNTIYF

clone_size: .
j_call: TRBJ2-5
v_call: TRBV28
cdr3_aa: CASSPSGGEETQYF

clone_size: .
j_call: TRBJ1-2
v_call: TRBV2
cdr3_aa: CASSEGYGPPYGYTF

clone_size: .
j_call: TRBJ1-1
v_call: TRBV24-1
cdr3_aa: CATSGGGGFAEAFF

clone_size: .
j_call: TRBJ2-1
v_call: TRBV29-1
cdr3_aa: CSARGLASSYNEQFF

clone_size: few
j_call: TRBJ1-2
v_call: TRBV28
cdr3_aa: CASSGGQGAKGYTF

clone_size: .
j_call: TRBJ2-1
v_call: TRBV18
cdr3_aa: CASSPFSDRDRGSKAYNEQFF

clone_size: .
j_call: TRBJ2-3
v_call: TRBV19
cdr3_aa: CASSVQAGKVTDTQYF

clone_size: .
j_call: TRBJ2-1
v_call: TRBV4-3
cdr3_aa: CASSQNRGRNEQFF

clone_size: .
j_call: TRBJ1-2
v_call: TRBV28
cdr3_aa: CASSFGNRGQGYGYTF

clone_size: .
j_call: TRBJ2-2
v_call: TRBV3-1/TRBV3-2
cdr3_aa: CASSRGITDGELFF

clone_size: .
j_call: TRBJ2-7
v_call: TRBV27
cdr3_aa: CASSLSPQGSYEQYF

clone_size: .
j_call: TRBJ2-7
v_call: TRBV2
cdr3_aa: CASSGLAGLYEQYF

clone_size: .
j_call: TRBJ2-3
v_call: TRBV5-1
cdr3_aa: CASSSGQDADTQYF

clone_size: once
j_call: TRBJ1-2
v_call: TRBV27
cdr3_aa: CASSPLQGRYGYTF

clone_size: .
j_call: TRBJ1-2
v_call: TRBV28
cdr3_aa: CASSSTPQGDYGYTF

clone_size: .
j_call: TRBJ2-7
v_call: TRBV4-2
cdr3_aa: CASSQDSRGTSGYEQYF

clone_size: once
j_call: TRBJ2-4
v_call: TRBV5-8
cdr3_aa: CASGRRQGAKNIQYF